This is a list of T cell receptor beta chains from one sample in a study of T cell changes during pregnancy in multiple sclerosis. Method: immunoSEQ multiplex PCR; TCRdb's copy keeps in-frame clones and lacks some. This sample yields around 69,000 clones, of which approximately 91% are seen a single time; roughly 1.5% belongs to the top ten. The sequenced sample was peripheral blood, obtained in the third trimester of pregnancy. These receptors were collected from a female donor with multiple sclerosis, enrolled in a pregnancy study. Each CDR3 is given without its conserved first and last residue.

v_gene: TRBV19
j_gene: TRBJ2-7
CDR3aa: ASSKGQLYSGYEQY

v_gene: TRBV5-4
j_gene: TRBJ2-1
CDR3aa: ASSGERENYNEQF

v_gene: TRBV10-1
j_gene: TRBJ2-1
CDR3aa: ASSTGTVYNEQF

v_gene: TRBV12-5
j_gene: TRBJ2-1
CDR3aa: ASGQSSVVPYNEQF

v_gene: TRBV27
j_gene: TRBJ1-1
CDR3aa: ASSLSPGTGRTEAF

v_gene: TRBV5-1
j_gene: TRBJ1-1
CDR3aa: ASSLAGNTEAF

v_gene: TRBV5-1
j_gene: TRBJ1-1
CDR3aa: ASSLVNTGSPGGTEAF

v_gene: TRBV25-1
j_gene: TRBJ2-1
CDR3aa: ASSEFGGSSYNEQF

v_gene: TRBV10-2
j_gene: TRBJ2-2
CDR3aa: ASSGGDTGELF

v_gene: TRBV5-1
j_gene: TRBJ2-2
CDR3aa: ASSSGGYNTGELF

v_gene: TRBV27
j_gene: TRBJ2-1
CDR3aa: ASRGTSGAAINEQF

v_gene: TRBV27
j_gene: TRBJ2-2
CDR3aa: ASSRHGPPGAGELF

v_gene: TRBV19
j_gene: TRBJ2-7
CDR3aa: ASKRRQGYEQY

v_gene: TRBV29-1
j_gene: TRBJ1-2
CDR3aa: SVTPQGSYGYT

v_gene: TRBV10-2
j_gene: TRBJ2-7
CDR3aa: ASPVRAGVHEQY

v_gene: TRBV6-6
j_gene: TRBJ1-1
CDR3aa: ASSQPPGLGFLAF

v_gene: TRBV4-1
j_gene: TRBJ2-7
CDR3aa: ASSQQVSYEQY

v_gene: TRBV30
j_gene: TRBJ1-1
CDR3aa: AWRYRNTEAF

v_gene: TRBV7-3
j_gene: TRBJ2-3
CDR3aa: ASSTDSRGDTQY

v_gene: TRBV5-6
j_gene: TRBJ2-1
CDR3aa: ASSIEATGEQF

v_gene: TRBV29-1
j_gene: TRBJ1-2
CDR3aa: SVGQEGVGYT

v_gene: TRBV7-8
j_gene: TRBJ1-5
CDR3aa: ASSLSPRGRGNQPQH

v_gene: TRBV19
j_gene: TRBJ1-4
CDR3aa: ASSFRQGVREKLF

v_gene: TRBV5-1
j_gene: TRBJ1-4
CDR3aa: ASSSLTATNEKLF

v_gene: TRBV6-1
j_gene: TRBJ2-2
CDR3aa: ASSEGRGGAGELF

v_gene: TRBV19
j_gene: TRBJ1-2
CDR3aa: ASSTGQFDGYT

v_gene: TRBV6-4
j_gene: TRBJ2-3
CDR3aa: ASSDGGGSTDTQY